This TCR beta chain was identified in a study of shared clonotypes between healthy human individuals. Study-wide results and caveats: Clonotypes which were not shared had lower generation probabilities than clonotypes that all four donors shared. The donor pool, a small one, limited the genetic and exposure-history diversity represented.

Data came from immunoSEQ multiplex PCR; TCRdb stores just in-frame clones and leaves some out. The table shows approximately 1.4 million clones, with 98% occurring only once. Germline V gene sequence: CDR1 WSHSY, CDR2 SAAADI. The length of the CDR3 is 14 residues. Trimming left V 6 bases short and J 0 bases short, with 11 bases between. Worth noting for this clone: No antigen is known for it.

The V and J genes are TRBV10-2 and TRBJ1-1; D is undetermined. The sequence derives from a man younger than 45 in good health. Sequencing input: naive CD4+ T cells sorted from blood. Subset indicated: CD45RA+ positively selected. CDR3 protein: CASSQFVMNTEAFF. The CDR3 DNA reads TGCGCCAGCAGCCAATTCGTCATGAACACTGAAGCTTTCTTT.